Sequencing of this T cell receptor beta chain was carried out in a study of molecular identifiers for immune sequencing clone quantification. Study information: Replicate experiments took RNA from roughly 20,000 or 100,000 naive CD8 cells, divided it five ways and sequenced four.

This clonotype appeared many times. The antigen is not known. For bulk TCR libraries, previously described methods and listed TCR primers were used. TCRdb fed the PCR reads into MiXCR, producing one record per CDR3 protein. Here the sample spans a few hundred thousand distinct CDR3 sequences, 20% to 25% being singletons. Findings and limits, study-wide: Clones above 20 RNA copies held over 97% of effector molecules, under 1% in naive cells.

In the sort, naive CD8 T cells were defined as CD8+CD4-CCR7+CD45RA+. Deletions cut 2 bases from V and 2 bases from J, with 12 bases between. The CDR3 sequence is 15 residues long. Germline CDR1 is SGHNT and CDR2 is YYREEE (reference sequence). The clonotype originates from a human donor in good health. Some libraries in this study had Jurkat cell RNA spiked in. This chain joins TRBV5-4 and TRBJ2-3, with D perhaps matching TRBD1 or TRBD2 (5 bases each). Input material: naive CD8+ T cells from blood, with Jurkat cell RNA spiked in. Subset: FACS-sorted CD8+CD4-CCR7+CD45RA+ naive T cells. The DNA of the CDR3 is TGTGCCAGCAGCTTTGGGGCTAGCCACACAGATACGCAGTATTTT. It yields the protein CASSFGASHTDTQYF.